The rows below give T cell receptor beta chains drawn from one sample of a study of chemoradiotherapy in HPV16-positive cancers. TCRdb's table, derived via immunoSEQ multiplex PCR, lists solely in-frame clones and lacks some. The data show about 68,000 clones, with 85% to 90% seen just once and roughly 4.2% held by the top ten. Source: blood, taken from a patient who underwent chemoradiotherapy. These receptors all stem from a human donor with HPV-associated anogenital cancer. The CDR3 runs from the conserved cysteine through the conserved F or W. The D gene is left open where the match is weak. Size is stated for part of the rows, as once, few or many counts, or as a class when the clone is expanded.

J gene	V gene	clone size	D gene	CDR3 DNA	CDR3 protein
TRBJ2-3	TRBV15	-	-	TGTGCCACCAGCAGAGATCGGAGGGATACGCAGTATTTT	CATSRDRRDTQYF
TRBJ1-2	TRBV29-1	-	-	TGCAGCGCCTTGGGGGGAGCCTATGGCTACACCTTC	CSALGGAYGYTF
TRBJ2-7	TRBV2	-	-	TGTGCCAGCACGTATACCGCCTCCTACGAGCAGTACTTC	CASTYTASYEQYF
TRBJ1-3	TRBV13	once	-	TGTGCCAGCAGCAAAGGTGGGGGGTCCGGAAACACCATATATTTT	CASSKGGGSGNTIYF
TRBJ1-5	TRBV19	-	TRBD1	TGTGCCGGTAGTATAAGCACAGGGGGTCAGCCCCAGCATTTT	CAGSISTGGQPQHF
TRBJ2-3	TRBV28	-	-	TGTGCCAGCAGTTTAGGGGACAAAAGCCTGTATTTT	CASSLGDKSLYF
TRBJ1-1	TRBV25-1	-	-	TGTGCCAGCAGCGACGGCTTCACTGAAGCTTTCTTT	CASSDGFTEAFF
TRBJ2-7	TRBV5-1	-	TRBD2	TGCGCCAGCAGCTTGGAAGCACTAGCGAAGAGGAGCTCCTACGAGCAGTACTTC	CASSLEALAKRSSYEQYF
TRBJ2-7	TRBV5-5	-	-	TGTGCCAGCAGCTTTCAAGTGGGGCAGTACGAGCAGTACTTC	CASSFQVGQYEQYF
TRBJ2-3	TRBV29-1	-	-	TGCAGCGTTGAGAGGGGCCCTGGCACAGATACGCAGTATTTT	CSVERGPGTDTQYF
TRBJ1-2	TRBV11-2	-	-	TGTGCCAGCAGCTTAGAATCTGGGGCGATCCATGGCTACACCTTC	CASSLESGAIHGYTF
TRBJ2-2	TRBV5-1	-	-	TGCGCCAGCAGTCGTGACGGGACGAACACCGGGGAGCTGTTTTTT	CASSRDGTNTGELFF
TRBJ1-2	TRBV28	once	-	TGTGCCAGCAGTCCCCGGGTAGGGGCGAGGGACTATGGCTACACCTTC	CASSPRVGARDYGYTF
TRBJ2-7	TRBV28	-	-	TGTGCCAGCAGTTTATCGCGAGACGAGCAGTACTTC	CASSLSRDEQYF
TRBJ2-7	TRBV28	-	TRBD2	TGTGCCAGCAGTAGCGCGGGAGGTATCTACGAGCAGTACTTC	CASSSAGGIYEQYF
TRBJ2-3	TRBV7-6	-	-	TGTGCCAGCAGCTTAGAGTTAAGGGGCACGGATACGCAGTATTTT	CASSLELRGTDTQYF
TRBJ2-3	TRBV6-1	few	-	TGTGCCAGCACCAGGCAGGTGGGCGATACGCAGTATTTT	CASTRQVGDTQYF
TRBJ1-2	TRBV5-1	-	-	TGCGCCAGCAGCTTGGACAAGGGCTGGGTTAATGGCTACACCTTC	CASSLDKGWVNGYTF
TRBJ1-1	TRBV4-2	-	-	TGTGCCAGCAGCCCCACGACAGCTACTATGAACACTGAAGCTTTCTTT	CASSPTTATMNTEAFF
TRBJ2-7	TRBV2	once	-	TGTGCCAGCAGTGCTAGTAGAAGCTCCTACGAGCAGTACTTC	CASSASRSSYEQYF
TRBJ2-7	TRBV19	-	-	TGTGCCAGTAGTATAGCTGCAGCCACCTACGAGCAGTACTTC	CASSIAAATYEQYF
TRBJ2-5	TRBV18	-	TRBD1	TGTGCCAGCTCACCACCGCTGACAGGGGTGGAGACCCAGTACTTC	CASSPPLTGVETQYF
TRBJ2-3	TRBV11-2	-	-	TGTGCCAGCAGCTTAGACACGGGTGCGACAGATACGCAGTATTTT	CASSLDTGATDTQYF
TRBJ2-3	TRBV6-1	-	-	TGTGCCAGCCATCCCAGCAGCACAGATACGCAGTATTTT	CASHPSSTDTQYF
TRBJ1-1	TRBV6-1	-	-	TGTGCCAGCAGCGCCGGTCGGATGAACACTGAAGCTTTCTTT	CASSAGRMNTEAFF
TRBJ1-2	TRBV30	-	-	TGTGCCTGGACGAGGGGGAGCTATGGCTACACCTTC	CAWTRGSYGYTF
TRBJ2-7	TRBV7-9	-	-	TGTGCCAGCAGCTTAGCGGGGGGTTTTCGGGAGCAGTACTTC	CASSLAGGFREQYF
TRBJ2-5	TRBV5-6	-	-	TGTGCCAGCAGCTTGAAGAGTGAGTACCAAGAGACCCAGTACTTC	CASSLKSEYQETQYF
TRBJ2-5	TRBV7-7	-	TRBD1	TGTGCTAGCAGCTTGACGACAGGGCGTTTCCAAGAGACCCAGTACTTC	CASSLTTGRFQETQYF
TRBJ1-3	TRBV5-6	once	-	TGTGCCAGCAGCTTGGGGGTAAACTCTGGAAACACCATATATTTT	CASSLGVNSGNTIYF
TRBJ2-7	TRBV7-9	-	-	TGTGCCAGCAGCTTCTCGGGGGACGCTCCGTACTTC	CASSFSGDAPYF
TRBJ1-5	TRBV6-5	-	-	TGTGCCAGCAGTTACTCAGGATATCAGCCCCAGCATTTT	CASSYSGYQPQHF
TRBJ2-7	TRBV5-5	-	TRBD2	TGTGCCAGCAGCTTGGGAGGACTAGCAGCCCACGAGCAGTACTTC	CASSLGGLAAHEQYF
TRBJ2-7	TRBV18	-	-	TGTGCCAGCTCACCAAGCAGGGCCTACGAGCAGTACTTC	CASSPSRAYEQYF
TRBJ2-4	TRBV15	-	-	TGTGCCACCAGCAGTCCGGGTCGGGACGGGGAGGAGGACTTC	CATSSPGRDGEEDF
TRBJ2-7	TRBV5-4	-	-	TGTGCCAGCAGCCCGGACAGCCTCTCCTACGAGCAGTACTTC	CASSPDSLSYEQYF
TRBJ2-3	TRBV7-3	-	-	TGTGCCAGCAGCTTAACTTCGGGCGAATGGGATACGCAGTATTTT	CASSLTSGEWDTQYF
TRBJ2-1	TRBV27	-	TRBD1	TGTGCCAGCAGTTCGCCCTCCCGGGACAGAGACAATGAGCAGTTCTTC	CASSSPSRDRDNEQFF
TRBJ2-7	TRBV19	few	-	TGTGCCAGTAGTATACGACACTCCTACGAGCAGTACTTC	CASSIRHSYEQYF
TRBJ2-1	TRBV11-2	-	TRBD2	TGTGCCAGCAGCACCAGCGGGAGATCGACCTACAATGAGCAGTTCTTC	CASSTSGRSTYNEQFF
TRBJ1-6	TRBV5-6	-	-	TGTGCCAGCAGCTTCGGGAGTTCCTATAATTCACCCCTCCACTTT	CASSFGSSYNSPLHF
TRBJ1-5	TRBV19	-	-	TGTGCCAGTAGTATGACAGCCAGCAATCAGCCCCAGCATTTT	CASSMTASNQPQHF
TRBJ1-1	TRBV25-1	-	TRBD1	TGTGCCAGCAGTGATCCTCCGGGACAGGGGGGTGGAAAAGCTTTCTTT	CASSDPPGQGGGKAFF
TRBJ1-3	TRBV6-1	-	-	TGTGCCAGCAGAAACGTCCAGGGGACTGGAAACACCATATATTTT	CASRNVQGTGNTIYF
TRBJ2-7	TRBV5-6	-	-	TGTGCCAGCAGCCTCCGGACAGTGTACGAGCAGTACTTC	CASSLRTVYEQYF
TRBJ1-6	TRBV6-1	once	TRBD1	TGTGCCAGCAGTGGAGACAGGGGGCTAGATAATTCACCCCTCCACTTT	CASSGDRGLDNSPLHF
TRBJ1-3	TRBV18	-	-	TGTGCCAGCTCACCACAACTTATAGTCGTATCTGGAAACACCATATATTTT	CASSPQLIVVSGNTIYF
TRBJ1-6	TRBV6-5	-	TRBD1	TGTGCCAGCAGTTCCCATGGACAGGACGAATCACCCCTCCACTTT	CASSSHGQDESPLHF
TRBJ1-4	TRBV2	once	TRBD1	TGTGCCAGCAACCCCGGGACAGGGACTGAAAAACTGTTTTTT	CASNPGTGTEKLFF
TRBJ2-2	TRBV27	-	TRBD1	TGTGCCAGCAGTATTCACAGGGGTGGTACCGGGGAGCTGTTTTTT	CASSIHRGGTGELFF
TRBJ2-7	TRBV18	-	-	TGTGCCAGCTCCGCCGGATACGAGCAGTACTTC	CASSAGYEQYF
TRBJ2-5	TRBV5-1	-	TRBD1	TGCGCCAGCAGCTGGGACAGGGGGGGCGAGACCCAGTACTTC	CASSWDRGGETQYF
TRBJ2-1	TRBV11-2	-	-	TGTGCCAGCAGCTTAGATTGGCAGTACAATGAGCAGTTCTTC	CASSLDWQYNEQFF
TRBJ1-2	TRBV30	-	TRBD1	TGTGCCTGGAGTGTATATGGGACAGGGGGCGACTATGGCTACACCTTC	CAWSVYGTGGDYGYTF